What follows are 9 T cell receptor beta chains derived from one specimen sequenced in a study of shared clonotypes between healthy human individuals. Clones were read by immunoSEQ multiplex PCR, and TCRdb kept only the in-frame ones, dropping some. The sample has 950,000 to 1,300,000 clones, 75% seen once. Sample: memory CD4+ T cells sorted from blood. Subset indicated: CD45RA-negative fraction. The receptors originated from a man aged 18 to 30 in good health.

This clone was found a few times. The chain couples TRBV6-6 to TRBJ1-1; 11 nucleotides align to TRBD1. The germline CDR1 and CDR2 sequences are MNHNY and SVGAGI (reference sequence). The junction had 10 bases not matched to a gene; V was cut back by 8 bases and J by 5 bases. The CDR3 runs to 15 residues. CDR3 amino acids: CASADRGRLSTEAFF. The CDR3, as DNA: TGTGCCAGCGCGGACAGGGGGCGTCTGAGTACTGAAGCTTTCTTT.

This chain uses TRBV12-5 with TRBJ1-4, with TRBD1 as a possible D gene (5 bases). Germline V gives CDR1 LGHNT, CDR2 FRNRAP. V lost 0 bases to trimming and J lost 7 bases, with 15 bases between them. The length of the CDR3 is 16 residues. CDR3 amino acids: CASGLVGTSIGEKLFF. CDR3 nucleotides: TGTGCTAGTGGTTTGGTCGGGACCTCCATCGGTGAAAAACTGTTTTTT.

Note on this clone: Other DNA sequences in this sample translate to the same CDR3. The gene calls are TRBV19 and TRBJ2-6, with 7 bases aligning to TRBD1. This CDR3 is 15 amino acids long. Trimming cost V 5 bases and J 2 bases; bases outside gene matches: 3. Germline lookup yields CDR1 LNHDA and CDR2 SQIVND (reference sequence). The CDR3 loop is CASSPDRAGANVLTF. CDR3 nucleotide sequence: TGTGCCAGTAGTCCAGACAGGGCTGGGGCCAACGTCCTGACTTTC.

The rearrangement joins TRBV19 to TRBJ1-4; no clear D. Germline CDR1 and CDR2: LNHDA and SQIVND (reference sequence). Between the trimmed V and J ends, which lost 5 bases and 0 bases, there was a span of 10 bases. The CDR3 runs to 15 residues. Written as DNA, the CDR3 is TGTGCCAGTAGTGCGCAGGCTGCAACTAATGAAAAACTGTTTTTT. It is translated as CASSAQAATNEKLFF.

The chain uses TRBV30 and TRBJ2-3, with D possibly matching TRBD2 (6 bases). V was shortened by 3 bases and J by 8 bases, with 12 bases between the two germline ends. From germline, CDR1 is GTSNPN and CDR2 SVGIG (reference sequence). The CDR3 is made up of 12 amino acids. In DNA, the CDR3 is TGTGCCTGGAGCGGCCGGGACTCTACGCAGTATTTT. Protein: CAWSGRDSTQYF.

The gene calls are TRBV10-3 and TRBJ2-3, with 7 positions matching TRBD1. V was pared by 7 bases and J by 0 bases, with 1 base of the junction left unmatched. Germline V gene lookup returns CDR1 ENHRY and CDR2 SYGVKD. The length of the CDR3 is 13 residues. The CDR3 coding sequence is TGTGCCATCAAGGGGGCTAGCACAGATACGCAGTATTTT. Its protein is CAIKGASTDTQYF.

This sequence joins TRBV7-2 and TRBJ2-7; possible D gene TRBD1, 6 bases. Germline V gene sequence: CDR1 SGHTA, CDR2 FQGNSA. The CDR3 has 15 residues. V lost 1 base to trimming and J lost 3 bases, with 13 bases between them. In DNA, the CDR3 is TGTGCCAGCAGCTTAGGTCCGGACAGCCTCTACGAGCAGTACTTC. It codes for CASSLGPDSLYEQYF. The variable domain in full, completed from reference TRBV7-2 and TRBJ2-7, reads GAGVSQSPSNKVTEKGKDVELRCDPISGHTALYWYRQSLGQGLEFLIYFQGNSAPDKSGLPSDRFSAERTGGSVSTLTIQRTQQEDSAVYLCASSLGPDSLYEQYFGPGTRLTVT.

A word on this clone: This sample includes further DNA sequences coding for the same CDR3. This chain joins TRBV18 and TRBJ2-5, with D maybe TRBD2 (6 bases). Germline assignment: CDR1 KGHSH and CDR2 LQKENI. The length of the CDR3 is 13 residues. Trimming took 3 bases from V and 5 from J, leaving 10 bases between them. The CDR3 spells CASSPRGGETQYF. The CDR3 DNA is TGTGCCAGCTCACCGCGGGGCGGGGAGACCCAGTACTTC. The whole variable domain, filled in from reference TRBV18 and TRBJ2-5, reads NAGVMQNPRHLVRRRGQEARLRCSPMKGHSHVYWYRQLPEEGLKFMVYLQKENIIDESGMPKERFSAEFPKEGPSILRIQQVVRGDSAAYFCASSPRGGETQYFGPGTRLLVL.

The chain is built from TRBV19 and TRBJ2-7; D is uncertain. V was pared by 6 bases and J by 0 bases, with 15 bases between. This CDR3 contains 15 residues. CDR1 is LNHDA, CDR2 SQIVND, per germline (reference sequence). CDR3 residues: CASSPTPSRSYEQYF. CDR3 coding DNA: TGTGCCAGTAGCCCCACCCCCTCCCGCTCCTACGAGCAGTACTTC.